This is a list of T cell receptor beta chains from one sample in a study of T cell responses to AZD1222 COVID-19 vaccine. Profiling relied on immunoSEQ multiplex PCR, and the TCRdb table lists in-frame clones only, not all of them. The sample includes around 100,000 clones, about 83% of them seen just once. This material consisted of peripheral blood, taken on day 0 of AZD1222 vaccination. All receptors come from an adult in good health. Each CDR3 is given with its conserved first and last residue. A D gene is named only where the DNA matches it firmly. Size tells how often a clone was seen (once, few, many) or the class of an expanded clone, and some rows leave it out.

j_gene | abundance | d_gene | v_gene | CDR3nt | CDR3aa
TRBJ1-5 | . | . | TRBV11-2 | TGTGCCAGCAGCTTAGAGGGGCGTAGCAATCAGCCCCAGCATTTT | CASSLEGRSNQPQHF
TRBJ1-1 | once | TRBD1 | TRBV19 | TGTGCCAGTGACGACAGGGGGACTGAAGCTTTCTTT | CASDDRGTEAFF
TRBJ1-5 | . | . | TRBV12-3/TRBV12-4 | TGTGCCAGCAGTTTAGCGAGGGGTATTCTCCATTTT | CASSLARGILHF
TRBJ2-5 | . | . | TRBV21-1 | TGTGCCAGCCGATCCCCCCAGTACTTC | CASRSPQYF
TRBJ1-5 | few | TRBD1 | TRBV18 | TGTGCCAGCTCACCGACAGGGGGCTTTAATCAGCCCCAGCATTTT | CASSPTGGFNQPQHF
TRBJ1-2 | few | TRBD1 | TRBV6-5 | TGTGCCAGCAGACAGGGGACAGCGAGGGGCTACACCTTC | CASRQGTARGYTF
TRBJ1-2 | . | . | TRBV5-8 | TGTGCCAGCAGCCCAAAGGTCTATGGCTACACCTTC | CASSPKVYGYTF
TRBJ1-3 | . | . | TRBV2 | TGTGCCAGCACGCAGCGACTACAGGGCGTCTCTGGAAACACCATATATTTT | CASTQRLQGVSGNTIYF
TRBJ1-2 | once | TRBD1 | TRBV7-9 | TGTGCCAGCAGCCAAGCGCCCCTGGGACAGCGAGTTGCGGGTGGCTACACCTTC | CASSQAPLGQRVAGGYTF
TRBJ1-1 | . | . | TRBV4-2 | TGTGCCAGCAGCCAAAGGACAGATTACACTGAAGCTTTCTTT | CASSQRTDYTEAFF
TRBJ1-1 | . | . | TRBV5-5 | TGTGCCAGCAGCTTGTCGGTGGTGGGGGGGAACACTGAAGCTTTCTTT | CASSLSVVGGNTEAFF
TRBJ1-5 | . | . | TRBV6-2/TRBV6-3 | TGTGCCAGCAGTCGCGACCGTCAGCCCCAGCATTTT | CASSRDRQPQHF
TRBJ1-1 | . | . | TRBV6-5 | TGTGCCAGCAGTTCCCGAGTCGGGGACACTGAAGCTTTCTTT | CASSSRVGDTEAFF
TRBJ1-2 | . | . | TRBV5-8 | TGTGCCAGCAGCTTGACCCGACAGTTCTCATATGGCTACACCTTC | CASSLTRQFSYGYTF
TRBJ2-3 | . | . | TRBV9 | TGTGCCAGCAGCGTAGCCGGGGGAGAGATCACAGATACGCAGTATTTT | CASSVAGGEITDTQYF
TRBJ1-4 | . | . | TRBV6-5 | TGTGCCGCCGGGGTCGGTACTAATGAAAAACTGTTTTTT | CAAGVGTNEKLFF
TRBJ1-2 | . | TRBD1 | TRBV7-2 | TGTGCCAGCAGCCCCACATCGACAGGGAGCTATGGCTACACCTTC | CASSPTSTGSYGYTF
TRBJ2-2 | . | . | TRBV5-1 | TGCGCCAGCAGCCGGACTTTTGTAGGAGACGGGGAGCTGTTTTTT | CASSRTFVGDGELFF
TRBJ1-3 | . | TRBD1 | TRBV28 | TGTGCCAGCAGCCGTACCGGGACAGGGGGAGTAGGCTCTGGAAACACCATATATTTT | CASSRTGTGGVGSGNTIYF
TRBJ2-2 | . | . | TRBV7-7 | TGTGCCAGCAGCTCCCAATTCGGGGAGCTGTTTTTT | CASSSQFGELFF
TRBJ2-7 | . | . | TRBV15 | TGTGCCACCAGCGAGGGGGGGGAGGGTATCGAGCAGTACTTC | CATSEGGEGIEQYF
TRBJ1-2 | . | . | TRBV7-9 | TGTGCCAGCAGCTTAGAGCGCCTGAGCTACACCTTC | CASSLERLSYTF
TRBJ1-2 | . | TRBD1 | TRBV7-6 | TGTGCCAGCAGCCGGACAGGGAACTATGGCTACACCTTC | CASSRTGNYGYTF
TRBJ2-5 | . | . | TRBV12-3/TRBV12-4 | TGTGCCAGCAGTTTAGGGGAGGCAGAGACCCAGTACTTC | CASSLGEAETQYF
TRBJ1-2 | . | TRBD1 | TRBV6-4 | TGTGCCAGCAGTGAATCAGGGGGCGGTGGCTACACCTTC | CASSESGGGGYTF
TRBJ1-2 | few | . | TRBV7-2 | TGTGCCAGCAGCTTAGCAGGGAGTGGGGGCTACACCTTC | CASSLAGSGGYTF
TRBJ2-2 | few | . | TRBV19 | TGTGCCAGTAAATGGGGGCCCACCGGGGAGCTGTTTTTT | CASKWGPTGELFF
TRBJ1-2 | . | TRBD1 | TRBV5-1 | TGCGCCAGCAGCTTGTCCGGGACAGGATCCTATGGCTACACCTTC | CASSLSGTGSYGYTF
TRBJ1-3 | . | . | TRBV5-4 | TGTGCCAGCAGCTTACAGGGCGTCTCTGGAAACACCATATATTTT | CASSLQGVSGNTIYF
TRBJ1-5 | . | . | TRBV21-1 | TGTGCCAGCAGCAAGTCTTCGACAGAGAATCAGCCCCAGCATTTT | CASSKSSTENQPQHF
TRBJ2-3 | . | TRBD1 | TRBV12-3/TRBV12-4 | TGTGCCAGCAGTTTTACAGGGGGAGATACGCAGTATTTT | CASSFTGGDTQYF
TRBJ1-2 | . | TRBD1 | TRBV29-1 | TGCAGCGTTGATCAGACAGGGAACTTGGCTAACTATGGCTACACCTTC | CSVDQTGNLANYGYTF
TRBJ1-1 | . | . | TRBV9 | TGTGCCAGCAGCTCCCGGGGGGCATTAAACACTGAAGCTTTCTTT | CASSSRGALNTEAFF
TRBJ1-1 | few | . | TRBV25-1 | TGTGCCAGCAGTGATACAGGGAGAGGCACTGAAGCTTTCTTT | CASSDTGRGTEAFF
TRBJ2-2 | . | TRBD1 | TRBV27 | TGTGCCAGCAGTCCAACAGGGGCCACCGGGGAGCTGTTTTTT | CASSPTGATGELFF
TRBJ2-5 | . | TRBD2 | TRBV6-1 | TGTGCCAGCACCCCTAGCGGGGGGGCCCAAGAGACCCAGTACTTC | CASTPSGGAQETQYF
TRBJ1-1 | . | . | TRBV27 | TGTGCCAGCAGTTGGGGGCTTGATCGGAACACTGAAGCTTTCTTT | CASSWGLDRNTEAFF
TRBJ1-5 | . | . | TRBV29-1 | TGCAGCGTTGGGTTGGGGCAGGGCGCCGGGCCCCAGCATTTT | CSVGLGQGAGPQHF
TRBJ2-7 | . | TRBD1 | TRBV5-1 | TGCGCCAGCAGCCCTGGACAGGCCAACTACGAGCAGTACTTC | CASSPGQANYEQYF
TRBJ2-5 | once | . | TRBV9 | TGTGCCAGCAGCGTAGTGAGTAGGGATGAGACCCAGTACTTC | CASSVVSRDETQYF
TRBJ1-1 | . | . | TRBV2 | TGTGCCAGCACGAGGGAGACGAACACTGAAGCTTTCTTT | CASTRETNTEAFF
TRBJ1-4 | . | . | TRBV7-9 | TGTGCCAGCAGCTTAGCGCTGACAGGACCTGAAAATGTGTTTTTT | CASSLALTGPENVFF
TRBJ2-3 | . | . | TRBV4-3 | TGCGCCAGCAGCCTATATACCGGGACTAGCACAGATACGCAGTATTTT | CASSLYTGTSTDTQYF
TRBJ2-3 | . | . | TRBV11-3 | TGTGCCAGCAGCTCCGGGGTCACAGATACGCAGTATTTT | CASSSGVTDTQYF
TRBJ1-3 | . | . | TRBV7-3 | TGTGCCAGCAGCCTAACCGGGAACACCATATATTTT | CASSLTGNTIYF
TRBJ1-2 | few | . | TRBV12-3/TRBV12-4 | TGTGCCAGCAGTTTAAACCAACTCTATGGCTACACCTTC | CASSLNQLYGYTF
TRBJ1-2 | . | . | TRBV4-3 | TGCGCCAGCAGCCCTTTTTTCCGAGGGGACTATGGCTACACCTTC | CASSPFFRGDYGYTF
TRBJ2-3 | . | TRBD1 | TRBV18 | TGTGCCAGCTCACCGGGACAGCTCTCAGATACGCAGTATTTT | CASSPGQLSDTQYF
TRBJ2-1 | . | . | TRBV28 | TGTGCCAGCCAGGTTGGGCTGGGGGGCCCAAACAATGAGCAGTTCTTC | CASQVGLGGPNNEQFF
TRBJ2-6 | . | . | TRBV18 | TGTGCCAGCTCACAGCAGGGATCCGGGGCCAACGTCCTGACTTTC | CASSQQGSGANVLTF
TRBJ1-5 | . | TRBD1 | TRBV7-6 | TGTGCCAGCAGCCCCGGGGACAGGGGGGCGGCTAGCTATCAGCCCCAGCATTTT | CASSPGDRGAASYQPQHF
TRBJ2-5 | . | . | TRBV7-9 | TGTGCCAGCAGCAATCTAGGGGGGGAGACCCAGTACTTC | CASSNLGGETQYF
TRBJ2-2 | . | . | TRBV18 | TGTGCCAGCTCACCGCCATCCAGGATGAACACCGGGGAGCTGTTTTTT | CASSPPSRMNTGELFF
TRBJ2-5 | . | . | TRBV5-4 | TGTGCCAGCAGCTTGTTTAGGGCCCAAGAGACCCAGTACTTC | CASSLFRAQETQYF